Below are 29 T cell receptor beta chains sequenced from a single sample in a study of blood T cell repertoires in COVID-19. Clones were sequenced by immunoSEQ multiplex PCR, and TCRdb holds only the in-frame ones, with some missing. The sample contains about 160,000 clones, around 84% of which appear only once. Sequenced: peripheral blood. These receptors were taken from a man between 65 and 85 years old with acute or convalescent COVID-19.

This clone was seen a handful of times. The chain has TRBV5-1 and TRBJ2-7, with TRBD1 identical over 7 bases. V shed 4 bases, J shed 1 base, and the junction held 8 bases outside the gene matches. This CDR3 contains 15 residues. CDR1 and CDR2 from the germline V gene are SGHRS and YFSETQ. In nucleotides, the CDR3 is TGCGCCAGCAGCCCTCGACAGGGATCTTCCTACGAGCAGTACTTC. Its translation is CASSPRQGSSYEQYF.

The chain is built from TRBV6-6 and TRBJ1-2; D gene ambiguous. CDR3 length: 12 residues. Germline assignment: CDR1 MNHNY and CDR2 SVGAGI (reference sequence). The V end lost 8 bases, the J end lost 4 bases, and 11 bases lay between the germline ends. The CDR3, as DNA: TGTGCCAGCGAGTCCTTAGCCTATGGCTACACCTTC. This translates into CASESLAYGYTF.

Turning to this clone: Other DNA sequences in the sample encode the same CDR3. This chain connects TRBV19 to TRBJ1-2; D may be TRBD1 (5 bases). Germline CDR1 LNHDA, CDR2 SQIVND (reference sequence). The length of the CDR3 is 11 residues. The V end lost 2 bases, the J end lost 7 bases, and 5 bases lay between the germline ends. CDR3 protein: CASSIRGGYTF. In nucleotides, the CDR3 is TGTGCCAGTAGTATAAGGGGTGGCTACACCTTC.

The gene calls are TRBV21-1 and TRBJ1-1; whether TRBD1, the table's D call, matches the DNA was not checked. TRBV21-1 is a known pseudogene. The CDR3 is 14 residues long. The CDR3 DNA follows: TGTGCCAGCAGCACCGACAGGGTACGGACTGAAGCTTTCTTT. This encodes CASSTDRVRTEAFF.

This CDR3 is CASSGDFHEQYF. CDR3 sequence (DNA): TGTGCCAGCAGCGGGGACTTCCACGAGCAGTACTTC. J is TRBJ2-7 and V is TRBV25-1, with D tentatively TRBD2 (6 bases). The CDR3 spans 12 residues. The V gene's germline CDR1 is MGHDK and CDR2 SYGVNS. The V end lost 6 bases, the J end lost 5 bases, and 11 bases lay between the germline ends.

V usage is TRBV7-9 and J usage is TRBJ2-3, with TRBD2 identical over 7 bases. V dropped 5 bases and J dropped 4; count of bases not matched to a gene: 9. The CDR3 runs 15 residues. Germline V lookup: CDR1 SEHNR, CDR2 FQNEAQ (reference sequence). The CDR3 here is CASSPGGGVADTQYF. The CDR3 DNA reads TGTGCCAGCAGCCCGGGGGGTGGAGTAGCAGATACGCAGTATTTT.

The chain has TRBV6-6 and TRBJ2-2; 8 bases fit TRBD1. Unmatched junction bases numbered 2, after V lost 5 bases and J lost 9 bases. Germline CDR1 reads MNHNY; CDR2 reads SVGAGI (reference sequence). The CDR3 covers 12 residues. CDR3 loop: CASSQGARELFF. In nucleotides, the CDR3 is TGTGCCAGCAGTCAGGGGGCCCGGGAGCTGTTTTTT.

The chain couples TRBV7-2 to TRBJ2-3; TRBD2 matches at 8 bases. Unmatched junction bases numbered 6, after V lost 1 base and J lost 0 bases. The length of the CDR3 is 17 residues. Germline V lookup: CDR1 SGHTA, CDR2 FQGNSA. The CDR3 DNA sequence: TGTGCCAGCAGCTTAGAGGCGGGGGGCTTTAGCACAGATACGCAGTATTTT. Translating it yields CASSLEAGGFSTDTQYF.

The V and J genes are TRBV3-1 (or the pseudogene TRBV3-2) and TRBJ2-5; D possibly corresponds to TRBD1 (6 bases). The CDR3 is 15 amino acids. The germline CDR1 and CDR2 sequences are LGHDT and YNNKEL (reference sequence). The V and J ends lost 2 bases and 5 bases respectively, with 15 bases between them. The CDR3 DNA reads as TGTGCCAGCAGCCAATCAAGGACAGCCTGGGAGACCCAGTACTTC. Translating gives CASSQSRTAWETQYF.

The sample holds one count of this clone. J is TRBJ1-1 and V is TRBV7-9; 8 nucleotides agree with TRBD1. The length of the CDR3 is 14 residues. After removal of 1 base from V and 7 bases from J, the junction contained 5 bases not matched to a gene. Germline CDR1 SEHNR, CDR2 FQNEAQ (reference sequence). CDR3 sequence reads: CASSLVTGAIEAFF. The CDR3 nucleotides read TGTGCCAGCAGCTTAGTGACAGGGGCGATTGAAGCTTTCTTT.

This CDR3 is CASSTRTGANSPLHF. DNA for the CDR3: TGTGCCAGTAGTACCCGGACAGGGGCCAATTCACCCCTCCACTTT. This sequence joins TRBV19 and TRBJ1-6; 9 positions match TRBD1. V dropped 4 bases and J dropped 7; count of bases not matched to a gene: 5. CDR3 size: 15 residues. The germline CDR1 and CDR2 sequences are LNHDA and SQIVND (reference sequence).

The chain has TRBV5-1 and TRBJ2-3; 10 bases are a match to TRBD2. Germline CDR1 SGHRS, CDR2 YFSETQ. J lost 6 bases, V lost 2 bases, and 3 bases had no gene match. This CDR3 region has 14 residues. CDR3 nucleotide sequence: TGCGCCAGCAGCTTAGCGGGGGGGCGGGATACGCAGTATTTT. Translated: CASSLAGGRDTQYF.

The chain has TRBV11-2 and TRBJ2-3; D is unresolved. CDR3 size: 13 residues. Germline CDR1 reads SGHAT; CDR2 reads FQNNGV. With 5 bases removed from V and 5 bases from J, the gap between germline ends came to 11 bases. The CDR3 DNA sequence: TGTGCCAGCAGCGAAAGGTCGGGAGATACGCAGTATTTT. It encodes CASSERSGDTQYF. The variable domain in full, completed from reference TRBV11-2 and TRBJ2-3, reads EAGVAQSPRYKIIEKRQSVAFWCNPISGHATLYWYQQILGQGPKLLIQFQNNGVVDDSQLPKDRFSAERLKGVDSTLKIQPAKLEDSAVYLCASSERSGDTQYFGPGTRLTVL.

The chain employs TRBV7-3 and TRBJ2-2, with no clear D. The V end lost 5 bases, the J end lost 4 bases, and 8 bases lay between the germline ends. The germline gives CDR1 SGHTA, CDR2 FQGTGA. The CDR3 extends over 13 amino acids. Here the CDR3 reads CASSATRTGELFF. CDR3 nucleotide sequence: TGTGCCAGCAGCGCCACGCGCACCGGGGAGCTGTTTTTT.

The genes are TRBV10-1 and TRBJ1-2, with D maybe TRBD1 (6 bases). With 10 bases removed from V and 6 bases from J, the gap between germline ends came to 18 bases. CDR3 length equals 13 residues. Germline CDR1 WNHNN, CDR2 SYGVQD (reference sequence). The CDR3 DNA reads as TGCGCCACCAACTTCGAGAAGGGGGATGGCTACACCTTC. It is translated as CATNFEKGDGYTF.

The CDR3 reads CAWKRQYEKLFF. CDR3 bases: TGTGCCTGGAAGAGACAGTATGAAAAACTGTTTTTT. The chain couples TRBV30 to TRBJ1-4; maybe TRBD1 (5 bases). Trimming left V 4 bases short and J 6 bases short, with 9 bases between. The CDR3 length is 12 residues. Germline CDR1 is GTSNPN and CDR2 is SVGIG (reference sequence).

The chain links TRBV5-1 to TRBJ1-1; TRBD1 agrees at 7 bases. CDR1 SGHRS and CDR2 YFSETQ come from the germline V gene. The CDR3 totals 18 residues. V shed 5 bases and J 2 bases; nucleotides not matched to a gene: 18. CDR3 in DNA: TGCGCCAGCAGGCCAAGGGGGCGCGGGACACTCGGTAACACTGAAGCTTTCTTT. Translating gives CASRPRGRGTLGNTEAFF.

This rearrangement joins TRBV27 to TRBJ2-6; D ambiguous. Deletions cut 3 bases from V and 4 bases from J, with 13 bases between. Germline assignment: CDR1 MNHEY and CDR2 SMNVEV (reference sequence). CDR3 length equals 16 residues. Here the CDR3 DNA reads TGTGCCAGCAGTTTTACCGGCGTGACAGGGGCCAACGTCCTGACTTTC. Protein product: CASSFTGVTGANVLTF.

The chain's CDR3 is CASSRGPTANEQFF. In nucleotides, the CDR3 is TGTGCCAGCAGCAGAGGCCCGACAGCCAATGAGCAGTTCTTC. The chain couples TRBV11-1 to TRBJ2-1; weak D call: TRBD1 (5 bases). There are 14 residues in the CDR3. Trimming shortened V by 5 bases and J by 6 bases, and 14 bases separated the two germline ends. Germline values: CDR1 SGHAT, CDR2 FQDESV (reference sequence).

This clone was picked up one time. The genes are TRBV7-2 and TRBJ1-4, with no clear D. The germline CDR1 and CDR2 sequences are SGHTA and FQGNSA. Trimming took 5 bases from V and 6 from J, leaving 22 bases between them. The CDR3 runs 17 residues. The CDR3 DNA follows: TGTGCCAGCAGCCCTAGGGTCGGGCGGAGGAGGGATGAAAAACTGTTTTTT. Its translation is CASSPRVGRRRDEKLFF.

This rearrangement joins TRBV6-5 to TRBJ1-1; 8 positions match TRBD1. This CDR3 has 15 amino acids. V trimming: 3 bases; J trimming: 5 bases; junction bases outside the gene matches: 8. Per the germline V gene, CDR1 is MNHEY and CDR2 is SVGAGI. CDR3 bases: TGTGCCAGCAGTTATGGAACTACAGGGGGTACTGAAGCTTTCTTT. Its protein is CASSYGTTGGTEAFF.

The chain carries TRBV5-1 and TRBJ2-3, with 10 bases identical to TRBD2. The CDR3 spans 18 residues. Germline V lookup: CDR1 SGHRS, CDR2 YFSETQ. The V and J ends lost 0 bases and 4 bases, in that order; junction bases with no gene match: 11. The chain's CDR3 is CASSLEGALAGEADTQYF. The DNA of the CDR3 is TGCGCCAGCAGCTTGGAAGGGGCCCTAGCGGGGGAGGCAGATACGCAGTATTTT.

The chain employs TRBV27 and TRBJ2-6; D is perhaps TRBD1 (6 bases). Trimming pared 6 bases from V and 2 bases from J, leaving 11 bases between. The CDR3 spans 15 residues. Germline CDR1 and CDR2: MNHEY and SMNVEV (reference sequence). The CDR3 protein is CASSPNRAGANVLTF. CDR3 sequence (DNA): TGTGCCAGCAGCCCAAACAGGGCTGGGGCCAACGTCCTGACTTTC. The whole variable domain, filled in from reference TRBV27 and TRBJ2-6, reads EAQVTQNPRYLITVTGKKLTVTCSQNMNHEYMSWYRQDPGLGLRQIYYSMNVEVTDKGDVPEGYKVSRKEKRNFPLILESPSPNQTSLYFCASSPNRAGANVLTFGAGSRLTVL.

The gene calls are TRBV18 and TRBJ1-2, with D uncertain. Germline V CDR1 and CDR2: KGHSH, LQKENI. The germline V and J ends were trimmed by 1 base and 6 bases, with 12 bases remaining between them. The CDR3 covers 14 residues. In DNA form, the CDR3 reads TGTGCCAGCTCACCACGGAGGGATGAAGATGGCTACACCTTC. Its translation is CASSPRRDEDGYTF.

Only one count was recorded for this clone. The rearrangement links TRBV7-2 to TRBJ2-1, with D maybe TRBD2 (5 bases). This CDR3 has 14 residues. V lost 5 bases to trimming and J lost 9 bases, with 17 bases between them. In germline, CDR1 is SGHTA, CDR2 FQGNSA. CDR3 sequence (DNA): TGTGCCAGCAGCCCCACGTCAGACCGGGGTGAGCAGTTCTTC. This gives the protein CASSPTSDRGEQFF. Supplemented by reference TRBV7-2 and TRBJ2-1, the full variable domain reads GAGVSQSPSNKVTEKGKDVELRCDPISGHTALYWYRQSLGQGLEFLIYFQGNSAPDKSGLPSDRFSAERTGGSVSTLTIQRTQQEDSAVYLCASSPTSDRGEQFFGPGTRLTVL.

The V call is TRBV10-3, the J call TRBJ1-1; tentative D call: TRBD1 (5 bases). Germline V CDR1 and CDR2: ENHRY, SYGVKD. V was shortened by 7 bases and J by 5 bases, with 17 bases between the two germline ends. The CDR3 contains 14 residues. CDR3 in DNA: TGTGCCATCACCCTGCGGGGGGAATGGACTGAAGCTTTCTTT. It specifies CAITLRGEWTEAFF.

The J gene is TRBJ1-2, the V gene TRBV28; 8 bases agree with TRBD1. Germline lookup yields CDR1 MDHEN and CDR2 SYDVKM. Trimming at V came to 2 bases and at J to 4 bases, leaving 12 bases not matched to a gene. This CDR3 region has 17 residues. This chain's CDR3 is CASSLGTGAGGRYGYTF. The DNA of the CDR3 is TGTGCCAGCAGTTTAGGAACTGGGGCAGGGGGCCGCTATGGCTACACCTTC.

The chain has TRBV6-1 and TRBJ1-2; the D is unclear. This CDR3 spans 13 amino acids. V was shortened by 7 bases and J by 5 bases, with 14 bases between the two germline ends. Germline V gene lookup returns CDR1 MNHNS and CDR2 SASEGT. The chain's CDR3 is CASTLISGYGYTF. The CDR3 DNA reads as TGTGCCAGCACACTAATAAGTGGTTATGGCTACACCTTC.

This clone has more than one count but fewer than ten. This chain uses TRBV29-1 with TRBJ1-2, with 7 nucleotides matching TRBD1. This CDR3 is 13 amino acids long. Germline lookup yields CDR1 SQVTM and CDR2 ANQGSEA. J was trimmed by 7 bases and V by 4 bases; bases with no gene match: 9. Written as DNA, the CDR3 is TGCAGCGTTGGGTCCCAGGGGGATTCTGGCTACACCTTC. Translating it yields CSVGSQGDSGYTF.